This paragraph reports one T cell receptor (beta chain). Antigen unknown. TCRbeta libraries were built with three rounds of nested PCR, modified from ARM-PCR. TCRdb processed the multiplex PCR reads anew with MiXCR; each CDR3 protein has one entry. Of 120,000 to 150,000 distinct CDR3 sequences in the sample, around 65% were seen once. Germline lookup yields CDR1 KGHSH and CDR2 LQKENI. The CDR3 contains 14 residues. Between the trimmed V and J ends, which lost 7 bases and 3 bases, there was a span of 15 bases. This entry belongs to a study of tumor and adjacent non-tumor tissue in lung cancer. The wider study: Histology: about a dozen adenocarcinoma, a couple of squamous cell carcinoma, 1 small cell lung cancer. Study-wide results and limits: Top 100 clones took a larger repertoire share in normal lung.

The template was RNA from unsorted bulk tissue. Chemotherapy-naive patients with new lung cancer underwent thoracic surgery in China, August–late 2014. The sequenced sample was lung tumor tissue. The genes are TRBV18 and TRBJ1-1; maybe TRBD1 (5 bases). The TCR was taken from a man aged 55-75 years with small cell lung cancer. CDR3 DNA sequence: TGTGCCAGCTTGGCGGGGGAATGGGACACTGAAGCTTTCTTT. Its translation: CASLAGEWDTEAFF.